A single sample gave rise to the 31 T cell receptor beta chains below, sequenced in a study of PD-1 blockade in mismatch repair-deficient tumors. Repertoires were generated with immunoSEQ multiplex PCR, while TCRdb's copy carries only in-frame clones and drops some. The sample holds around 50,000 clones, around 73% seen once. Here the sequenced sample was peripheral blood, taken 4 weeks after starting pembrolizumab. The receptors were sampled from an adult with mismatch repair-deficient cancer.

The chain recombines TRBV9 with TRBJ1-3; 7 nucleotides line up with TRBD1. The V segment lost 3 bases and the J segment 4 bases; nucleotides outside the gene matches: 7. CDR3 length: 15 residues. CDR1 is SGDLS, CDR2 YYNGEE, per germline. CDR3 residues: CASSADRAIGNTIYF. CDR3 DNA: TGTGCCAGCAGCGCCGACAGGGCGATCGGAAACACCATATATTTT.

The CDR3 coding sequence is TGTGCCAGCAGCGGGGACAGGGGGTCCTACGAGCAGTACTTC. Translated: CASSGDRGSYEQYF. The chain combines TRBV9 with TRBJ2-5, with TRBD1 identical over 11 bases. The end of the DNA is better explained by TRBJ2-7, so the J call may be wrong. Germline values: CDR1 SGDLS, CDR2 YYNGEE. There are 14 residues in the CDR3.

This clone was recorded only once. The chain is built from TRBV9 and TRBJ2-7, with 7 bases aligning to TRBD2. Germline CDR1 reads SGDLS; CDR2 reads YYNGEE. Trimming cost V 0 bases and J 2 bases; bases outside gene matches: 11. The CDR3 has 17 amino acids. CDR3 in amino acids: CASSVGIMGGVPYEQYF. The CDR3 bases are TGTGCCAGCAGCGTAGGTATCATGGGAGGGGTTCCCTACGAGCAGTACTTC. Full variable domain (remainder filled in from reference TRBV9 and TRBJ2-7): DSGVTQTPKHLITATGQRVTLRCSPRSGDLSVYWYQQSLDQGLQFLIQYYNGEERAKGNILERFSAQQFPDLHSELNLSSLELGDSALYFCASSVGIMGGVPYEQYFGPGTRLTVT.

The gene calls are TRBV14 and TRBJ1-1; TRBD1 might be the D (5 bases). The length of the CDR3 is 15 residues. In germline, CDR1 is SGHDN, CDR2 FVKESK. V was trimmed by 1 base and J by 1 base, leaving 10 bases between them. Written as DNA, the CDR3 is TGTGCCAGCAGCCAAGTGTCAGGGAGGAACACTGAAGCTTTCTTT. Translating gives CASSQVSGRNTEAFF.

J is TRBJ2-5 and V is TRBV10-3; tentatively, D is TRBD1 (6 bases). The germline V gene encodes CDR1 ENHRY and CDR2 SYGVKD. V shed 4 bases and J shed 5 bases, with 14 bases lying between them. This CDR3 contains 14 residues. This CDR3 reads CAISGGDQGETQYF. The CDR3 DNA reads as TGTGCCATCAGTGGGGGAGATCAGGGGGAGACCCAGTACTTC.

The CDR3: CASSPPREATEAFF. The CDR3 nucleotides are TGTGCCAGCTCACCCCCGCGGGAGGCCACTGAAGCTTTCTTT. The chain joins TRBV18 to TRBJ1-1, with no clear D. CDR1 and CDR2 from the germline V gene are KGHSH and LQKENI. CDR3 length: 14 amino acids. With 3 bases removed from V and 4 bases from J, the gap between germline ends came to 12 bases.

This clone is a singleton in its sample. This sequence joins TRBV7-6 and TRBJ1-1; D is ambiguous. CDR1 is SGHVS and CDR2 is FNYEAQ in the germline V gene. Trimming shortened V by 1 base and J by 1 base, and 7 bases separated the two germline ends. The CDR3 sequence is 14 residues long. CDR3 protein: CASSLGFGNTEAFF. For the CDR3, the DNA is TGTGCCAGCAGCTTAGGGTTCGGGAACACTGAAGCTTTCTTT.

The chain links TRBV19 to TRBJ2-3; 8 bases are shared with TRBD1. This CDR3 has 13 amino acids. The V gene's germline CDR1 is LNHDA and CDR2 SQIVND (reference sequence). Trimming cost V 7 bases and J 11 bases; bases outside gene matches: 11. The CDR3 DNA reads TGTGCCAGTACCTATGCTGGGACAGGCGAGCAGTATTTT. It codes for CASTYAGTGEQYF.

This chain joins TRBV7-6 and TRBJ2-7, with 9 bases that match TRBD1. This CDR3 contains 15 residues. V lost 5 bases and J lost 3; bases outside the gene matches: 8. CDR1 is SGHVS, CDR2 FNYEAQ, per germline. The CDR3 here is CASSPNRDRVYEQYF. The CDR3 DNA reads as TGTGCCAGCAGCCCAAACCGGGACAGGGTCTACGAGCAGTACTTC.

The chain couples TRBV5-5 to TRBJ1-2; no clear D gene. This CDR3 is built from 16 residues. Germline V CDR1 and CDR2: SGHKS, YYEKEE (reference sequence). V was cut by 1 base and J by 0 bases, with 13 bases left in between. DNA for the CDR3: TGTGCCAGCAGCTTGCCCAACAGCCGGGCTAACTATGGCTACACCTTC. Translated: CASSLPNSRANYGYTF.

The rearrangement uses TRBV2 and TRBJ1-2; tentative D call: TRBD1 (5 bases). Germline-derived CDR1 and CDR2 are SNHLY and FYNNEI. The V and J ends lost 9 bases and 2 bases respectively, with 10 bases between them. The CDR3 loop spans 12 amino acids. In nucleotides, the CDR3 is TGTGCCAGTGGCTGGGGGAACTATGGCTACACCTTC. Translation: CASGWGNYGYTF. The full variable domain, rest sourced from reference TRBV2 and TRBJ1-2, is EPEVTQTPSHQVTQMGQEVILRCVPISNHLYFYWYRQILGQKVEFLVSFYNNEISEKSEIFDDQFSVERPDGSNFTLKIRSTKLEDSAMYFCASGWGNYGYTFGSGTRLTVV.

This chain uses TRBV4-3 with TRBJ1-3; tentative D call: TRBD1 (6 bases). CDR1 is LGHNA, CDR2 YSLEER, per germline. The V end was cut by 4 bases, the J end by 2 bases, with 15 bases between. CDR3 length: 16 residues. CDR3 bases: TGCGCCAGCAGCCGCTCACAGGGAGGTCCTGGAAACACCATATATTTT. Translating it yields CASSRSQGGPGNTIYF.

The rearrangement links TRBV6-1 to TRBJ2-1; unclear D gene. The germline V and J ends were trimmed by 5 bases and 8 bases, with 7 bases remaining between them. This CDR3 spans 11 amino acids. The V gene's germline CDR1 is MNHNS and CDR2 SASEGT. CDR3 nucleotide sequence: TGTGCCAGCAGTTTCAAGTATGAGCAGTTCTTC. It translates to CASSFKYEQFF.

The chain combines TRBV9 with TRBJ2-1; the D gene is possibly TRBD2 (6 bases). V lost 4 bases, J lost 7 bases, and 12 bases lay in between. The germline gives CDR1 SGDLS, CDR2 YYNGEE. The CDR3 is made up of 13 amino acids. In nucleotides, the CDR3 is TGTGCCAGCAGCCCCTGGGCGGGGAATGAGCAGTTCTTC. The encoded protein is CASSPWAGNEQFF.

V is TRBV6-6 and J is TRBJ2-7; D is undetermined. The CDR3 length is 14 residues. V lost 0 bases and J lost 1, with 7 bases in between. Germline CDR1 and CDR2: MNHNY and SVGAGI (reference sequence). Written as DNA, the CDR3 is TGTGCCAGCAGTTACTCGGCCCGTTCCTACGAGCAGTACTTC. It yields the protein CASSYSARSYEQYF.

This clone was observed a handful of times. This chain links TRBV6-1 with TRBJ1-2; possible D gene TRBD1, 6 bases. This CDR3 has 16 amino acids. Germline loops: CDR1 MNHNS, CDR2 SASEGT. V shed 3 bases and J shed 4 bases, with 18 bases lying between them. As DNA, the CDR3 is TGTGCCAGCAGTGACAGGGGCTCTCTGGGGATCTATGGCTACACCTTC. This gives the protein CASSDRGSLGIYGYTF.

The chain carries TRBV7-2 and TRBJ2-7, with D uncertain. V dropped 2 bases and J dropped 6 bases, with 11 bases sitting between them. Germline loops: CDR1 SGHTA, CDR2 FQGNSA. The CDR3 extends over 13 amino acids. The CDR3 is CASSLHPEIEQYF. For the CDR3, the DNA is TGTGCCAGCAGCTTACATCCAGAGATCGAGCAGTACTTC.

The rearrangement uses TRBV6-1 and TRBJ1-5; D remains ambiguous. Germline V CDR1 and CDR2: MNHNS, SASEGT. V was pared by 3 bases and J by 6 bases, with 15 bases between. The CDR3 is made up of 15 amino acids. This chain's CDR3 is CASSDFKGRRQPQHF. CDR3 DNA sequence: TGTGCCAGCAGTGATTTTAAGGGCCGTCGTCAGCCCCAGCATTTT.

V is TRBV5-1 and J is TRBJ2-5; 8 positions match TRBD2. The V segment lost 4 bases and the J segment 5 bases; nucleotides outside the gene matches: 10. Germline V CDR1 and CDR2: SGHRS, YFSETQ. This CDR3 is 15 amino acids long. The CDR3: CASSVGRREGETQYF. The CDR3 nucleotides are TGCGCCAGCAGCGTGGGGCGTCGGGAGGGGGAGACCCAGTACTTC.

Comments on this clone: The same CDR3 can be traced to other DNA sequences in this sample. This chain uses TRBV4-1 with TRBJ1-2; D possibly corresponds to TRBD1 (6 bases). The CDR3 is made up of 17 amino acids. Germline V lookup: CDR1 MGHRA, CDR2 YSYEKL. Trimming left V 1 base short and J 2 bases short, with 17 bases between. CDR3 nucleotides: TGCGCCAGCAGCCAAGGATTGGGGGCAATAATGAACTATGGCTACACCTTC. It specifies CASSQGLGAIMNYGYTF.

About this clone itself: At one boundary the junction diverges from the germline segment, which might be a read error. The rearrangement uses TRBV7-7 and TRBJ2-5; possibly TRBD1 for D (6 bases). The CDR3 is 15 amino acids. CDR1 is SSHAT and CDR2 is FNYEAQ in the germline V gene (reference sequence). The chain's CDR3 is CASSWKQGLGETQYF. The CDR3 DNA reads TGTGCTAGCAGCTGGAAACAGGGTCTCGGGGAGACCCAGTACTTC.

The gene calls are TRBV9 and TRBJ2-3, with D perhaps given as TRBD1 or TRBD2 (6 bases each). Per the germline V gene, CDR1 is SGDLS and CDR2 is YYNGEE. Deletions cut 3 bases from V and 6 bases from J, with 20 bases between. This CDR3 has 16 amino acids. The CDR3 bases are TGTGCCAGCAGCGACCCCTTCGGGGGCCTGGCGGATACGCAGTATTTT. It yields the protein CASSDPFGGLADTQYF.

This chain joins TRBV11-2 and TRBJ2-7, with 7 positions matching TRBD2. After removal of 5 bases from V and 4 bases from J, the junction contained 17 bases not matched to a gene. Germline V gene data show CDR1 as SGHAT and CDR2 as FQNNGV. This CDR3 comprises 17 residues. CDR3 amino acids: CASSNLLLSGPSYEQYF. The CDR3 bases are TGTGCCAGCAGCAACTTGCTCCTTAGCGGGCCATCTTACGAGCAGTACTTC.

The V and J genes are TRBV5-6 and TRBJ1-2, with D tentatively TRBD1 (6 bases). V was cut by 6 bases and J by 5 bases, with 17 bases left in between. Germline V gives CDR1 SGHDT, CDR2 YYEEEE. CDR3 length: 14 residues. CDR3 loop: CASTREGVEYGYTF. CDR3 DNA sequence: TGTGCCAGCACTCGGGAGGGGGTTGAATATGGCTACACCTTC.

The chain links TRBV27 to TRBJ2-6; TRBD1 agrees at 7 bases. Germline CDR1 and CDR2: MNHEY and SMNVEV (reference sequence). V shed 5 bases and J 2 bases; nucleotides not matched to a gene: 12. There are 18 residues in the CDR3. The CDR3 loop is CASSPPWGQKAGANVLTF. The CDR3 nucleotides read TGTGCCAGCAGTCCCCCGTGGGGACAGAAGGCTGGGGCCAACGTCCTGACTTTC.

The genes are TRBV7-3 and TRBJ2-1; tentatively, D is TRBD1 or TRBD2 (5 bases each). Germline CDR1 SGHTA, CDR2 FQGTGA. Trimming took off 0 bases at V and 8 bases at J, with 8 bases between the two ends. The CDR3 spans 13 residues. This CDR3 is CASSLTRDDEQFF. In DNA form, the CDR3 reads TGTGCCAGCAGCTTAACCCGGGACGATGAGCAGTTCTTC. The full variable domain, completed using reference TRBV7-3 and TRBJ2-1, is GAGVSQTPSNKVTEKGKYVELRCDPISGHTALYWYRQSLGQGPEFLIYFQGTGAADDSGLPNDRFFAVRPEGSVSTLKIQRTERGDSAVYLCASSLTRDDEQFFGPGTRLTVL.

The chain joins TRBV27 to TRBJ2-7, with a tentative D call TRBD2 (6 bases). The V gene's germline CDR1 is MNHEY and CDR2 SMNVEV (reference sequence). Trimming removed 6 bases at V and 7 bases at J, with 19 bases between. CDR3 length equals 14 residues. CDR3 amino acids: CASSPLASPWEQYF. CDR3 coding DNA: TGTGCCAGCAGCCCTCTAGCGTCCCCCTGGGAGCAGTACTTC.

The genes are TRBV30 and TRBJ1-1; tentatively, D is TRBD1 (5 bases). The V gene's germline CDR1 is GTSNPN and CDR2 SVGIG (reference sequence). Trimming removed 2 bases at V and 4 bases at J, with 14 bases between. There are 14 residues in the CDR3. CDR3 bases: TGTGCCTGGAGTCTGAGTTCCGGGGGCACTGAAGCTTTCTTT. Translation gives CAWSLSSGGTEAFF. The full variable domain, in which reference TRBV30 and TRBJ1-1 provide the parts outside the CDR3, is SQTIHQWPATLVQPVGSPLSLECTVEGTSNPNLYWYRQAAGRGLQLLFYSVGIGQISSEVPQNLSASRPQDRQFILSSKKLLLSDSGFYLCAWSLSSGGTEAFFGQGTRLTVV.

V and J are TRBV2 and TRBJ2-1; unclear D gene. The CDR3 runs 15 residues. Germline CDR1 is SNHLY and CDR2 is FYNNEI. V was clipped by 6 bases and J by 0 bases, with 12 bases between them. CDR3 in amino acids: CASRTQASSYNEQFF. The CDR3 bases are TGTGCCAGCAGAACGCAGGCAAGCTCCTACAATGAGCAGTTCTTC.

This clone turned up a few times. The rearrangement uses TRBV9 and TRBJ1-5; possible D gene TRBD1, 6 bases. V was trimmed by 3 bases and J by 1 base, leaving 17 bases between them. The CDR3 spans 17 residues. Germline CDR1 and CDR2: SGDLS and YYNGEE. The CDR3 DNA is TGTGCCAGCAGCGCCCTGAGGGGGAGGTTCAGCAATCAGCCCCAGCATTTT. Its protein product is CASSALRGRFSNQPQHF.

The chain employs TRBV6-1 and TRBJ1-1, with D hard to call. The V gene's germline CDR1 is MNHNS and CDR2 SASEGT. The CDR3 has 15 residues. V was pared by 2 bases and J by 1 base, with 11 bases between. CDR3 bases: TGTGCCAGCAGTGAAACTATTCGTAAGAACACTGAAGCTTTCTTT. Translating it yields CASSETIRKNTEAFF.